This T cell receptor beta chain was found in a study of T-cell reconstitution after alpha-beta-depleted transplantation in children. Unique molecular identifiers were incorporated into the prepared TCRbeta library. Via MiXCR, TCRdb re-called the PCR reads, giving one row per CDR3 protein. The table has over 550,000 distinct CDR3 sequences, over 9.5% seen once; the top ten hold roughly 4%. Germline CDR1 GTSNPN, CDR2 SVGIG (reference sequence). The CDR3 spans 12 residues. V lost 2 bases to trimming and J lost 8 bases, with 9 bases between them. The J gene is TRBJ2-2, the V gene TRBV30; no clear D. The TCR comes from a human donor who donated a stem cell graft to a child with acute myeloid leukemia. The sample was PBMCs from the stem cell graft donor, taken from the stem cell graft. CDR3 in DNA: TGTGCCTGGAGTCATATTCCGGGGGAGCTGTTTTTT. This codes for CAWSHIPGELFF.